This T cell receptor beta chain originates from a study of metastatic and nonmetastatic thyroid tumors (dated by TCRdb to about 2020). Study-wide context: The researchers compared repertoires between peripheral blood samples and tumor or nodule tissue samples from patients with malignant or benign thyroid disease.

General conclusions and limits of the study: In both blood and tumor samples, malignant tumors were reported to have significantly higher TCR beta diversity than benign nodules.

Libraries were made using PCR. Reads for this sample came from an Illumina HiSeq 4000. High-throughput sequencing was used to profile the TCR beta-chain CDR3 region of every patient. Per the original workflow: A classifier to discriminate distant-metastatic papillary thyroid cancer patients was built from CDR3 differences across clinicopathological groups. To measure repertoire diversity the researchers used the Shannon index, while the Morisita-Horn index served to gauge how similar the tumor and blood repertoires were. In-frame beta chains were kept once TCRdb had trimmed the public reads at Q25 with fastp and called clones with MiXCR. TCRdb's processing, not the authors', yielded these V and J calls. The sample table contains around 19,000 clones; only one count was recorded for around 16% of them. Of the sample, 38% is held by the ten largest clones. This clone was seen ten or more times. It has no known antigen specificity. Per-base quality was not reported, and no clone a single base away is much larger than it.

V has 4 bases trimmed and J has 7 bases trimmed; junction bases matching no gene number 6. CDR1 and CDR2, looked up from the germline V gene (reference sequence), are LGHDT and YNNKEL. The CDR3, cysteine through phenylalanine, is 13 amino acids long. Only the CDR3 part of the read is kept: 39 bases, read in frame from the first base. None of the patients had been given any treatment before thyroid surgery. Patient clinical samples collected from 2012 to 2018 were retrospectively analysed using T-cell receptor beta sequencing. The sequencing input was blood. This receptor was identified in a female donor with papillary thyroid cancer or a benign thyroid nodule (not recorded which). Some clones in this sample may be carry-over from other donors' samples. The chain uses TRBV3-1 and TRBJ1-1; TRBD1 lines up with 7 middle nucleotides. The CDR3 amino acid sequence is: CASSRQGGGEAFF. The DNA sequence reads TGTGCCAGCAGCCGTCAGGGGGGGGGTGAAGCTTTCTTT.